One sample yielded the 10 T cell receptor beta chains listed below, sequenced in a study of T cell changes during pregnancy in multiple sclerosis. Clones were sequenced by immunoSEQ multiplex PCR, and TCRdb holds only the in-frame ones, with some missing. Here the sample spans 91,000 or so clones, 85% to 95% being singletons. The specimen was peripheral blood, collected after pregnancy. These receptors all come from a female donor with multiple sclerosis, enrolled in a pregnancy study.

The genes are TRBV14 and TRBJ2-1, with D tentatively TRBD2 (5 bases). Germline loops: CDR1 SGHDN, CDR2 FVKESK. This CDR3 contains 12 residues. V was cut by 0 bases and J by 14 bases, with 11 bases left in between. The CDR3 DNA sequence: TGTGCCAGCAGCCAAGATCTAGCTACCGAGTTCTTC. Protein product: CASSQDLATEFF. Supplemented by reference TRBV14 and TRBJ2-1, the full variable domain reads EAGVTQFPSHSVIEKGQTVTLRCDPISGHDNLYWYRRVMGKEIKFLLHFVKESKQDESGMPNNRFLAERTGGTYSTLKVQPAELEDSGVYFCASSQDLATEFFGPGTRLTVL.

The chain uses TRBV29-1 and TRBJ2-3, with TRBD2 identical over 9 bases. Trimming at V came to 7 bases and at J to 5 bases, leaving 13 bases not matched to a gene. This CDR3 is 15 amino acids long. Germline V gives CDR1 SQVTM, CDR2 ANQGSEA. CDR3 DNA sequence: TGCAGCGGTGCCGGGTCTAGCGGGAAGGGAGATACGCAGTATTTT. Translation gives CSGAGSSGKGDTQYF.

V is TRBV30 and J is TRBJ2-7; 8 bases fit TRBD2. The germline gives CDR1 GTSNPN, CDR2 SVGIG (reference sequence). V shed 3 bases and J 5 bases; nucleotides not matched to a gene: 3. The CDR3 spans 12 residues. Here the CDR3 DNA reads TGTGCCTGGAGGGGGGGACTAGACGAGCAGTACTTC. Translation gives CAWRGGLDEQYF.

The chain is built from TRBV5-1 and TRBJ2-3; 8 bases are shared with TRBD1. This CDR3 is 15 amino acids long. V lost 4 bases, J lost 1 base, and 5 bases stayed unmatched. In germline, CDR1 is SGHRS, CDR2 YFSETQ. CDR3 protein: CASSAPQGGTDTQYF. In DNA, the CDR3 is TGCGCCAGCAGCGCCCCACAGGGGGGCACAGATACGCAGTATTTT.

V and J are TRBV7-9 and TRBJ2-7; the D gene is possibly TRBD2 (6 bases). CDR1 SEHNR and CDR2 FQNEAQ come from the germline V gene (reference sequence). The CDR3 sequence is 15 residues long. Trimming removed 2 bases from V and 1 base from J, with 12 bases in between. The CDR3 DNA follows: TGTGCCAGCAGCTTAACTAGCAGAACTTCCTACGAGCAGTACTTC. It is translated as CASSLTSRTSYEQYF.

The rearrangement uses TRBV11-3 and TRBJ1-1, with D possibly matching TRBD1 (5 bases). This CDR3 is 13 amino acids long. CDR1 and CDR2 (germline): SGHNT, YENEEA. The V and J ends lost 4 bases and 6 bases respectively, with 12 bases between them. The DNA for the CDR3 is TGTGCCAGCAGCTCGCGGGGGGACTCTGAAGCTTTCTTT. It specifies CASSSRGDSEAFF.

The rearrangement uses TRBV6-5 and TRBJ1-1; TRBD1 might be the D (5 bases). The CDR3 loop spans 11 amino acids. Trimming shortened V by 5 bases and J by 11 bases, and 12 bases separated the two germline ends. The germline V gene has CDR1 MNHEY and CDR2 SVGAGI. Here the CDR3 DNA reads TGTGCCAGCAGTCGTCAGGGTATGGCTTTCTTT. This encodes CASSRQGMAFF.

The V and J genes are TRBV27 and TRBJ1-2; D is unresolved. V lost 10 bases and J lost 4, with 16 bases in between. This CDR3 spans 13 amino acids. Germline V gives CDR1 MNHEY, CDR2 SMNVEV (reference sequence). Here the CDR3 reads CAINVSHRYGYTF. CDR3 nucleotide sequence: TGTGCCATCAACGTTAGTCACCGCTATGGCTACACCTTC.

This clone was seen just once. The chain recombines TRBV30 with TRBJ1-2; D may be TRBD1 (6 bases). Trimming removed 2 bases from V and 8 bases from J, with 12 bases in between. CDR1 GTSNPN and CDR2 SVGIG come from the germline V gene (reference sequence). The CDR3 has 12 residues. In DNA, the CDR3 is TGTGCCTGGAGTTTTACAGGGAACGGCTACACCTTC. Protein product: CAWSFTGNGYTF.

The rearrangement joins TRBV18 to TRBJ1-1; TRBD1 might be the D (5 bases). From germline, CDR1 is KGHSH and CDR2 LQKENI. This CDR3 has 17 residues. V was pared by 3 bases and J by 1 base, with 18 bases between. The CDR3 region is CASSPARAMGWNTEAFF. DNA of the CDR3: TGTGCCAGCTCACCGGCCAGGGCAATGGGTTGGAACACTGAAGCTTTCTTT. The whole variable domain, remainder taken from reference TRBV18 and TRBJ1-1, is NAGVMQNPRHLVRRRGQEARLRCSPMKGHSHVYWYRQLPEEGLKFMVYLQKENIIDESGMPKERFSAEFPKEGPSILRIQQVVRGDSAAYFCASSPARAMGWNTEAFFGQGTRLTVV.